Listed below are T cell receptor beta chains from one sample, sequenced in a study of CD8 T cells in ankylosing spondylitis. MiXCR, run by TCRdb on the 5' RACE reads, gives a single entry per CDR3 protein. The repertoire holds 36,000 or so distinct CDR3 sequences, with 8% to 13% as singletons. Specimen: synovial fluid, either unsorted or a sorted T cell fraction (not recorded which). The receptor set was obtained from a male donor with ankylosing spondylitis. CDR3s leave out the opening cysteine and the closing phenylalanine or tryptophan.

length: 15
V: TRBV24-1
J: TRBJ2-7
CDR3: ATSTSLSGTGPYEQY

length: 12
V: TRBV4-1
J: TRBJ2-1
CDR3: ASSQDTRWGKQF

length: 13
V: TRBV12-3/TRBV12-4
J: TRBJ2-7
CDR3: ASSLPRGVAGEQY

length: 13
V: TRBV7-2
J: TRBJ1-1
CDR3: ASSRVGTGRLEAF

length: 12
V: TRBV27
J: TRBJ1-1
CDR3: ASSFTWGSTEAF

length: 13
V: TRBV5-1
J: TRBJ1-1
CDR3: ASSLGADPNTEAF

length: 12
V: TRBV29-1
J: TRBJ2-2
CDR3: SVEKQQNTGELF

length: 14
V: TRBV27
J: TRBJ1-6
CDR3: ARRPAALEASSPLH

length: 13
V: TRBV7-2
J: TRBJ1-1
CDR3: ASSLEGDMNTEAF

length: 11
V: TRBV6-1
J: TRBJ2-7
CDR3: ASSRRPAYEQY

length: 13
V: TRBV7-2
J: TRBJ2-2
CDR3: ASSLVSGDGGELF

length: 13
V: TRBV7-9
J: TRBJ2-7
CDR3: ASSPFAGVPYEQY

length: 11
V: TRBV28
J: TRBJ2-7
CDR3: ASRLGGQYEQY

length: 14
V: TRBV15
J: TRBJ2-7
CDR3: ATSRGMTVTTHEQY

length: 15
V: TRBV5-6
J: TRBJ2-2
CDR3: ASSLARAGVLTGELF

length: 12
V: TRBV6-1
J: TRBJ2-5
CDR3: ASSPIPRGETQY

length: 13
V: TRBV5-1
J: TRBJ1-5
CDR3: ASSPDDGVNQPQH

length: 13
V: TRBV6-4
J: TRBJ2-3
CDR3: ASSRFASSTDTQY

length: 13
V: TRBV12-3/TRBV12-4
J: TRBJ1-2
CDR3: ASTDWDRSYGGYT

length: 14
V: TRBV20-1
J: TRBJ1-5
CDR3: SARDSDREGSQPQH

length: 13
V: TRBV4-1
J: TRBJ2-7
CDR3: ASSQSGHPDYEQY

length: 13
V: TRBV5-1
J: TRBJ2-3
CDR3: ASSLLAISTDTQY

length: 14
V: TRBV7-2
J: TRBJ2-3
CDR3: ASSLGSGSGTDTQY